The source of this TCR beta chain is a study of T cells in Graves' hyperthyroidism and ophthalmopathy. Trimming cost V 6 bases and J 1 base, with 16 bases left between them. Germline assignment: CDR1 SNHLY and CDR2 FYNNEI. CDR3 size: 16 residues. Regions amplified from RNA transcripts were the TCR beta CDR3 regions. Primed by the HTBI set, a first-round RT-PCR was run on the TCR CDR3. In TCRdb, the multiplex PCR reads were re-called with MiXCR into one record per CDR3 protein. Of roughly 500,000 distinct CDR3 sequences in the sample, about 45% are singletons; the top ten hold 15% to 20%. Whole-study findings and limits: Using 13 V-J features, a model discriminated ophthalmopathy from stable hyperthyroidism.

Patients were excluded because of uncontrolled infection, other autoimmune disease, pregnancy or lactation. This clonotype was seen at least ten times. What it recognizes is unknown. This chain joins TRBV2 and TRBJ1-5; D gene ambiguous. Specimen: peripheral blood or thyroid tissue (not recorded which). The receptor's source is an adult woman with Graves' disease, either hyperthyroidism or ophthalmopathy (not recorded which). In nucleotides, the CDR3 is TGTGCCAGCAGCCCCCCGGCAGCAACGAGCAATCAGCCCCAGCATTTT. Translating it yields CASSPPAATSNQPQHF. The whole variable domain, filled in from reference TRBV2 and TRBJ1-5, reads EPEVTQTPSHQVTQMGQEVILRCVPISNHLYFYWYRQILGQKVEFLVSFYNNEISEKSEIFDDQFSVERPDGSNFTLKIRSTKLEDSAMYFCASSPPAATSNQPQHFGDGTRLSIL.